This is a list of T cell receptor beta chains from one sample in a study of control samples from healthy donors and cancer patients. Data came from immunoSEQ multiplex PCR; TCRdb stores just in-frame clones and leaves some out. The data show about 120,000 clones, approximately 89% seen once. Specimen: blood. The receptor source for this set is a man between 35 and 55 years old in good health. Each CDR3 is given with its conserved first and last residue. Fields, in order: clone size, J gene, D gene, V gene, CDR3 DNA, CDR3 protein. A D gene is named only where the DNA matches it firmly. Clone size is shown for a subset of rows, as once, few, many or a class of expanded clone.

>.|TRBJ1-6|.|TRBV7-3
TGTGCCAGCAGCTCCGGGGGGAGCTTTTCACCCCTCCACTTT
CASSSGGSFSPLHF
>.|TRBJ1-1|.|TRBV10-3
TGTGCCATCAGTGAAGGGGGGATCACTGAAGCTTTCTTT
CAISEGGITEAFF
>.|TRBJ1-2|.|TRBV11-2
TGTGCCAGCAGCTTAGACCTGCAGGTAGCTAACTATGGCTACACCTTC
CASSLDLQVANYGYTF
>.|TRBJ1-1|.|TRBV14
TGTGCCAGCAGCCTAACGCAGGGCACTGAAGCTTTCTTT
CASSLTQGTEAFF
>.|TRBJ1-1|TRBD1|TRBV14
TGTGCCAGCAGCCAGGGACAGCAAGCCGATTTGAACACTGAAGCTTTCTTT
CASSQGQQADLNTEAFF
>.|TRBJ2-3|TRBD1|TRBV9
TGTGCCAGCAGCGTAGGACAGGGGGTCACAGATACGCAGTATTTT
CASSVGQGVTDTQYF
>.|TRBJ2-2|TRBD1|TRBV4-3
TGCGCCAGCAGCCGGACAGGGAACACCGGGGAGCTGTTTTTT
CASSRTGNTGELFF
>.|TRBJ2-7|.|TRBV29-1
TGCAGCGCCCGGGGCCTATACGAGCAGTACTTC
CSARGLYEQYF
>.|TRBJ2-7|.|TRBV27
TGTGCCAGCAGTTTAATTGTGGGGTCCTACGAGCAGTACTTC
CASSLIVGSYEQYF
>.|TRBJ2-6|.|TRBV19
TGTGCCAGTAGTATTGAGGTTGGGGCCAACGTCCTGACTTTC
CASSIEVGANVLTF
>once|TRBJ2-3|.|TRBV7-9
TGTGCCAGCAGCTACTCAGGGACATCCGACCAGGCAGATACGCAGTATTTT
CASSYSGTSDQADTQYF
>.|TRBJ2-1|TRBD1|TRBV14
TGTGCCAGCAGCCAAGTTATGGGACAGGGGGTTTATGAGCAGTTCTTC
CASSQVMGQGVYEQFF
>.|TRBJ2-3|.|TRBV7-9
TGTGCCAGCGAGGGAGCGGGCCCAGATACGCAGTATTTT
CASEGAGPDTQYF
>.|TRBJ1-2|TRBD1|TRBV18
TGTGCCAGCTCCCCAGGGACAGGACTAACGGGGTATGGCTACACCTTC
CASSPGTGLTGYGYTF
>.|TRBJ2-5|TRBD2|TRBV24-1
TGTGCCACCAGTGATTTGCGGGGGGGCCCGGAGACCCAGTACTTC
CATSDLRGGPETQYF
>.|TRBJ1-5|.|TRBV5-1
TGCGCCAGCAGCTCACAGGGAGGCAATCAGCCCCAGCATTTT
CASSSQGGNQPQHF
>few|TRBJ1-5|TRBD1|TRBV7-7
TGTGCCAGCAGATCGGGACAGAGCAATCAGCCCCAGCATTTT
CASRSGQSNQPQHF
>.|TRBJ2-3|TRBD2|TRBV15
TGTGCCACCAGCGGACGACTAGCGGGGCCCACCACAGATACGCAGTATTTT
CATSGRLAGPTTDTQYF
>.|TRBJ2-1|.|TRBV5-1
TGCGCCAGCACGGGGTGGGTGAATGAGCAGTTCTTC
CASTGWVNEQFF
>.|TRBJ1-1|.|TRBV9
TGTGCCAGCAGCGGTGGACTCAACACTGAAGCTTTCTTT
CASSGGLNTEAFF
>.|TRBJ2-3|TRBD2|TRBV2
TGTGCCAGCAGTGAAGACGGCGGGGGTGGGACAGATACGCAGTATTTT
CASSEDGGGGTDTQYF
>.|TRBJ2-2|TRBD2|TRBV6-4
TGTGCCAGCAGCCCCCCCCCAGGACTAGCGGGGGAAACCGGGGAGCTGTTTTTT
CASSPPPGLAGETGELFF
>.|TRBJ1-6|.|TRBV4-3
TGCGCCAGCAGCCGCCCCGGTTATAATTCACCCCTCCACTTT
CASSRPGYNSPLHF
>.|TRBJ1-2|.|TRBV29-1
TGCAGCGCACTTTACCAAAACTATGGCTACACCTTC
CSALYQNYGYTF
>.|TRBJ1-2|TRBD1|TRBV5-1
TGCGCCAGCAGCACCGGACAGGGATGGGGCTACACCTTC
CASSTGQGWGYTF
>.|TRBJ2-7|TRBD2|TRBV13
TGTGCCAGCAGCTTAGGCCGAAGACTAGCGGGTTACGAGCAGTACTTC
CASSLGRRLAGYEQYF